The following is a T cell receptor beta chain sequence with its context. This CDR3 is also generated by other DNA sequences in the sample. Sequencing was performed with immunoSEQ multiplex PCR; in TCRdb, only in-frame clones are kept and a portion is missing. In the table there are some 490,000 clones, 80% to 90% of which are singletons. The entry originates in a study of blood T cell repertoires in COVID-19. Study in general: Nucleic acid was either cDNA or gDNA, and it came from T cells, B-cell-depleted T cells, or PBMCs.

Germline CDR1 SGHNT, CDR2 YYREEE (reference sequence). The CDR3 has 15 amino acids. V lost 4 bases and J lost 4; bases outside the gene matches: 7. The V and J genes are TRBV5-4 and TRBJ2-1, with 8 bases that match TRBD1. This sequence was found in a human donor in a cohort sampled during active COVID-19. Sequencing was performed on peripheral blood. This CDR3 reads CASSAGQGPYNEQFF. The CDR3 nucleotides read TGTGCCAGCAGCGCAGGACAGGGTCCTTACAATGAGCAGTTCTTC. Variable domain in full (rest from reference TRBV5-4 and TRBJ2-1): ETGVTQSPTHLIKTRGQQVTLRCSSQSGHNTVSWYQQALGQGPQFIFQYYREEENGRGNFPPRFSGLQFPNYSSELNVNALELDDSALYLCASSAGQGPYNEQFFGPGTRLTVL.